This record concerns one T cell receptor beta chain sequence. Authors' processing steps: Reference gene primer amplification in the assay estimated nucleated cell counts. The assay was immunoSEQ multiplex PCR, and TCRdb's table has in-frame clones only and misses some. The V and J calls and the clone size are those of that table, but D and trimming were determined from the DNA. The sample has over 70,000 clones; more than 70% are singletons. This specimen belongs to a study of blood T cell repertoires in COVID-19. Whole-study context: Researchers got acute and convalescent COVID-19 samples from the United States, Italy and Spain. The cDNA or gDNA used as material had been derived from T cells, B-cell-depleted T cells, or PBMCs.

CDR3 length: 14 residues. Germline V gene data show CDR1 as SGHVS and CDR2 as FQNEAQ. With V trimmed by 1 base and J by 1 base, 0 bases remained unmatched. The chain has TRBV7-8 and TRBJ2-5; 7 bases line up with TRBD1. The sample taken for sequencing was peripheral blood. The clonotype comes from a woman of 80 years or more with acute or convalescent COVID-19. The CDR3 sequence: CASSLGDSQETQYF. In DNA form, the CDR3 reads TGTGCCAGCAGCTTAGGGGACAGCCAAGAGACCCAGTACTTC.